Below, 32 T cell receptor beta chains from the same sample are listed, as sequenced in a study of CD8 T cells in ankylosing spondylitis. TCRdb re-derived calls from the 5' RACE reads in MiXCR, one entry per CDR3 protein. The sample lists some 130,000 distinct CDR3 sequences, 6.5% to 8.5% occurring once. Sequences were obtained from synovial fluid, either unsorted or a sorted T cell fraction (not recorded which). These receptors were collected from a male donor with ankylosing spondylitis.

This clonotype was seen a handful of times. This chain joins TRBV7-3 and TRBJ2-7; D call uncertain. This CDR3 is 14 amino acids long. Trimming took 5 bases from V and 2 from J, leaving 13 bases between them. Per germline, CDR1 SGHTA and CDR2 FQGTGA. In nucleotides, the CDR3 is TGTGCCAGCAGCCCCCGGGCAGGCCCCTACGAGCAGTACTTC. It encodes CASSPRAGPYEQYF.

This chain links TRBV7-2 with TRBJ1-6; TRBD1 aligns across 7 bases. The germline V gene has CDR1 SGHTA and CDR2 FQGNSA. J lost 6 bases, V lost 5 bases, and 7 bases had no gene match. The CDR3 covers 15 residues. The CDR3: CASSHQGDGNSPLHF. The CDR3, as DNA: TGTGCCAGCAGCCACCAGGGGGATGGTAATTCACCCCTCCACTTT.

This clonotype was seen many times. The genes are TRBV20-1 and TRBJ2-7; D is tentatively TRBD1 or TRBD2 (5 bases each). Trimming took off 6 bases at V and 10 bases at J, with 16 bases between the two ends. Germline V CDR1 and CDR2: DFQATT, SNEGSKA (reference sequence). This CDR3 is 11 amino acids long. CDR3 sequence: CSAVWDVEQYF. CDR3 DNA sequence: TGCAGTGCGGTATGGGACGTTGAACAGTACTTC.

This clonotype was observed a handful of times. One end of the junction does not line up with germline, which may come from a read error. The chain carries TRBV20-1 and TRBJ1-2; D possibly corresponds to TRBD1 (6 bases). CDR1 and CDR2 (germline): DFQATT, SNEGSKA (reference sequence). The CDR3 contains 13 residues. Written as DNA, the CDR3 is TGCAGTGCGAGAGCGGGGGCAGGCTATGGCTACACCTTC. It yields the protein CSARAGAGYGYTF.

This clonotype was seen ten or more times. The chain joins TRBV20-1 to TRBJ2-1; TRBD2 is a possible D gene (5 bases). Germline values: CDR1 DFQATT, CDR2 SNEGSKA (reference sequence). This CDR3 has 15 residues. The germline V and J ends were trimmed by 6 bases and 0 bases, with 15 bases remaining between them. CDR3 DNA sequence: TGCAGTGCGCCCAGGACTTGGAGCTCCTACAATGAGCAGTTCTTC. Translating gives CSAPRTWSSYNEQFF.

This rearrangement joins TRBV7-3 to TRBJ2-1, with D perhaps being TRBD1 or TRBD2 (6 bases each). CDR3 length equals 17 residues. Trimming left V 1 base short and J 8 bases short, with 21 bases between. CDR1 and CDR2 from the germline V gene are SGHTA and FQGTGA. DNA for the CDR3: TGTGCCAGCAGCTTAAGGGGATGGGCAGGGGAGGTTTATGAGCAGTTCTTC. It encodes CASSLRGWAGEVYEQFF.

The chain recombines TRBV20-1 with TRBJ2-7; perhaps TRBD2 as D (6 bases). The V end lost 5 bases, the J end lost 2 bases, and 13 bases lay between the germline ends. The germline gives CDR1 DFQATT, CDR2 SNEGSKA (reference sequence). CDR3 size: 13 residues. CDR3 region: CSAPRDFTYEQYF. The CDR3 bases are TGCAGTGCTCCCCGGGACTTTACCTACGAGCAGTACTTC.

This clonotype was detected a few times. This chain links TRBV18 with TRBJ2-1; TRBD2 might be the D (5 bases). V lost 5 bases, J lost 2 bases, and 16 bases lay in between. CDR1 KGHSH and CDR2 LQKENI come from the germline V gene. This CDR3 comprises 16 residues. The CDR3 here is CASSYNTGRTYNEQFF. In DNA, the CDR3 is TGTGCCAGCTCATATAACACGGGAAGAACCTACAATGAGCAGTTCTTC.

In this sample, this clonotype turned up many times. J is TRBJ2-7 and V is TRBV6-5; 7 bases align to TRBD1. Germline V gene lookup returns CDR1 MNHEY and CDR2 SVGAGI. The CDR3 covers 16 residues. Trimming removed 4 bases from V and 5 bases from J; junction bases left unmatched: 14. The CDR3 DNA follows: TGTGCCAGCAGTTCTCATACGACAGGGCCCGAGGACGAGCAGTACTTC. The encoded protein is CASSSHTTGPEDEQYF.

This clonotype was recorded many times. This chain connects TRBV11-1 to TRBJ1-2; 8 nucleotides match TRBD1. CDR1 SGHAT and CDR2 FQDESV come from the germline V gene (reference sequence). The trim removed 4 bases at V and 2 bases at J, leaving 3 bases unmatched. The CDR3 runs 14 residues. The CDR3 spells CASSYRDRNYGYTF. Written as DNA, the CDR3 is TGTGCCAGCAGCTACCGGGACAGGAACTATGGCTACACCTTC.

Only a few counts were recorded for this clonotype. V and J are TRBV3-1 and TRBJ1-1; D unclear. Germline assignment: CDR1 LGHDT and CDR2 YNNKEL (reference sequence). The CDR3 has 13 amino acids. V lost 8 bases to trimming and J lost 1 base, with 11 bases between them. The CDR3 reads CASYSTPNTEAFF. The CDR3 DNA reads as TGTGCCAGCTACTCGACCCCGAACACTGAAGCTTTCTTT. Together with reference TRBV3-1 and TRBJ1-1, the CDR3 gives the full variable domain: DTAVSQTPKYLVTQMGNDKSIKCEQNLGHDTMYWYKQDSKKFLKIMFSYNNKELIINETVPNRFSPKSPDKAHLNLHINSLELGDSAVYFCASYSTPNTEAFFGQGTRLTVV.

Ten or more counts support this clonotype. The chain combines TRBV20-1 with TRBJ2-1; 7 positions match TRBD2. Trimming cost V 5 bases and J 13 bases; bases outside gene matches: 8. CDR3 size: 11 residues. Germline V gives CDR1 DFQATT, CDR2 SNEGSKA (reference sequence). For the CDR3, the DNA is TGCAGTGCTGAGGACCCGGGGGGTCAGTTCTTC. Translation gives CSAEDPGGQFF.

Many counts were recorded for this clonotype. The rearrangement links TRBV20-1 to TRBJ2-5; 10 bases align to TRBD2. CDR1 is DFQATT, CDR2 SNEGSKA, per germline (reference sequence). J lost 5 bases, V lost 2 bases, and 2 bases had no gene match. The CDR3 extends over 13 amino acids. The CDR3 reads CSARKTSGETQYF. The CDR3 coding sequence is TGCAGTGCTAGAAAGACTAGCGGGGAGACCCAGTACTTC.

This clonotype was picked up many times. CDR3 in DNA: TGTGCCAGCAGTTCGACTAGCGGGGAGCCTAATATCTACGAGCAGTACTTC. Translated, it gives CASSSTSGEPNIYEQYF. The J gene is TRBJ2-7, the V gene TRBV6-2 or TRBV6-3, with TRBD2 matching 11 bases. V lost 4 bases, J lost 3 bases, and 11 bases stayed unmatched. Germline-derived CDR1 and CDR2 are MNHEY and SVGEGT. The CDR3 has 17 residues.

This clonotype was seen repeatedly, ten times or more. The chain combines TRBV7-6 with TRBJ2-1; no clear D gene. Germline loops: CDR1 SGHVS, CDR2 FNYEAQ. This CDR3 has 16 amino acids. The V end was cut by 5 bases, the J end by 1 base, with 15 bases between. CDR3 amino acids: CASSLGPGASYNEQFF. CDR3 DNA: TGTGCCAGCAGCCTCGGGCCCGGAGCGTCCTACAATGAGCAGTTCTTC.

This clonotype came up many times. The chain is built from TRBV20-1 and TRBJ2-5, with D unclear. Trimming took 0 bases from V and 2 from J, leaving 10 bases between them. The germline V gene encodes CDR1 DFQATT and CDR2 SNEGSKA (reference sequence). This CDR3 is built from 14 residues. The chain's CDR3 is CSARELTDQETQYF. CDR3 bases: TGCAGTGCTAGAGAATTAACGGATCAAGAGACCCAGTACTTC.

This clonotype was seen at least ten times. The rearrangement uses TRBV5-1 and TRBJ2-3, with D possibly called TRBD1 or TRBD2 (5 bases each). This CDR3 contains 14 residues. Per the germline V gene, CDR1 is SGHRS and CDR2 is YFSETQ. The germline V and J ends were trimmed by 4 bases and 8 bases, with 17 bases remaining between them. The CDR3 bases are TGCGCCAGCAGCCTGGGACGGGGAAAGGGTACGCAGTATTTT. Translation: CASSLGRGKGTQYF.

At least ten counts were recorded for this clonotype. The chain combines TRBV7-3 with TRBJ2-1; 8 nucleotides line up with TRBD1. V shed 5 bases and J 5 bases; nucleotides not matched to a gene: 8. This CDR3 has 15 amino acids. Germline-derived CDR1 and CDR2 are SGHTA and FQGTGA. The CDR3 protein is CASSPQGVPNNEQFF. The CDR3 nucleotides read TGTGCCAGCAGCCCACAGGGGGTTCCCAACAATGAGCAGTTCTTC. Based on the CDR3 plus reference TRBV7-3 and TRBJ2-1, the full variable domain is GAGVSQTPSNKVTEKGKYVELRCDPISGHTALYWYRQSLGQGPEFLIYFQGTGAADDSGLPNDRFFAVRPEGSVSTLKIQRTERGDSAVYLCASSPQGVPNNEQFFGPGTRLTVL.

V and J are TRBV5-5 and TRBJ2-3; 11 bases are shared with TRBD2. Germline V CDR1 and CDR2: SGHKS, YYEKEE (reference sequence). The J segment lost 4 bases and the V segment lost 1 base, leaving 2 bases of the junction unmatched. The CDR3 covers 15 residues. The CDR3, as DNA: TGTGCCAGCAGCTTGACTAGCGGGAGTCCAGATACGCAGTATTTT. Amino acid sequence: CASSLTSGSPDTQYF. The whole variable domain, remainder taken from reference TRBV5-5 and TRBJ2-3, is DAGVTQSPTHLIKTRGQQVTLRCSPISGHKSVSWYQQVLGQGPQFIFQYYEKEERGRGNFPDRFSARQFPNYSSELNVNALLLGDSALYLCASSLTSGSPDTQYFGPGTRLTVL.

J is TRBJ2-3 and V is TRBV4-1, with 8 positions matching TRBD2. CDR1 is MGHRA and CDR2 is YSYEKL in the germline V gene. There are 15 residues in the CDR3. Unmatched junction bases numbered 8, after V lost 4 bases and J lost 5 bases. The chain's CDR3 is CASSPLSGMGDTQYF. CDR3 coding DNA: TGCGCCAGCAGCCCCCTTAGCGGGATGGGAGATACGCAGTATTTT.

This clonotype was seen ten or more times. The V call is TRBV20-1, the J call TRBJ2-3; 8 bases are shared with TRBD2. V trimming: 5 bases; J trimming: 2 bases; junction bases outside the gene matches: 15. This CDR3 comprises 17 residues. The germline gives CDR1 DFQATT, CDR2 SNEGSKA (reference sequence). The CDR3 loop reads CSAQGMAGLVNTDTQYF. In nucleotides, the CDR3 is TGCAGTGCTCAGGGGATGGCGGGACTAGTCAACACAGATACGCAGTATTTT.

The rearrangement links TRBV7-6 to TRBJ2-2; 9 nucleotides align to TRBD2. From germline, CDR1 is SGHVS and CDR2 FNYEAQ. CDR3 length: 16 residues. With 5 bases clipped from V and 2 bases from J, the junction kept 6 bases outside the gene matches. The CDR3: CASSVGLAVNTGELFF. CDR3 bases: TGTGCCAGCAGCGTGGGACTAGCTGTTAACACCGGGGAGCTGTTTTTT.

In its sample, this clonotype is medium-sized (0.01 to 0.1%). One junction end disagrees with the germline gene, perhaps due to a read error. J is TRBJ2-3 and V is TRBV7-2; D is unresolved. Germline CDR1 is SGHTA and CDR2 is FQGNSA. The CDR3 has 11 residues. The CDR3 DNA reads TGCGCCAGCAGCTTGAGAGATACGCAGTATTTT. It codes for CASSLRDTQYF.

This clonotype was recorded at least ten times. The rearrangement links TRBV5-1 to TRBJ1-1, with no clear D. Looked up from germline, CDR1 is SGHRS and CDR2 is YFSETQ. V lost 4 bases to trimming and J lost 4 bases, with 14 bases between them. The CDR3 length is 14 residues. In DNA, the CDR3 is TGCGCCAGCAGCGCGTCGCCTACCAGCACTGAAGCTTTCTTT. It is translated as CASSASPTSTEAFF.

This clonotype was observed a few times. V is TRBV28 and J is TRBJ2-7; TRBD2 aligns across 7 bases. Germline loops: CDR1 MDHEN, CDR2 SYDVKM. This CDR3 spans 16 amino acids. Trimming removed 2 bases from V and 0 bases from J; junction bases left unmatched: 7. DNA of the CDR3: TGTGCCAGCAGTTTAGGTCTAGCGGCAAGCTCCTACGAGCAGTACTTC. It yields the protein CASSLGLAASSYEQYF.

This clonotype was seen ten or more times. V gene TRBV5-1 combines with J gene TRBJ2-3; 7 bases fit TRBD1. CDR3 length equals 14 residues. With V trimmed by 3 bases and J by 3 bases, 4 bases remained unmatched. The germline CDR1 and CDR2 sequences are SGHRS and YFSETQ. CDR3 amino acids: CASSWDSRTDTQYF. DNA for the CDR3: TGCGCCAGCAGCTGGGACAGTAGGACAGATACGCAGTATTTT.

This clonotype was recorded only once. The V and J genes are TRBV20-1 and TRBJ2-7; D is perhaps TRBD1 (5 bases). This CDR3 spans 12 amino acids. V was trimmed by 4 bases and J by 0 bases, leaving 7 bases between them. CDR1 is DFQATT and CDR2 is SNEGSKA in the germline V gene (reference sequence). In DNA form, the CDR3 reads TGCAGTGCTAAGACAGCCTCCTACGAGCAGTACTTC. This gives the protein CSAKTASYEQYF.

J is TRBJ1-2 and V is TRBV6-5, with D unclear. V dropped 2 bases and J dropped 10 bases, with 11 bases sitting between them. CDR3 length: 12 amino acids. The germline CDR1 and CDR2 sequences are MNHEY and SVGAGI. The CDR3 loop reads CASSYSAGIYTF. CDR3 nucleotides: TGTGCCAGCAGTTACAGTGCGGGTATCTACACCTTC.

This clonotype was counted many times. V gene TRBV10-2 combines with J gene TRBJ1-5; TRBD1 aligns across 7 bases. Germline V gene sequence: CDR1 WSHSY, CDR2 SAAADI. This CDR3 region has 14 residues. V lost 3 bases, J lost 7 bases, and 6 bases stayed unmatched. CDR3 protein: CASSDQGEDQPQHF. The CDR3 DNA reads TGCGCCAGCAGTGATCAGGGGGAAGACCAGCCCCAGCATTTT.

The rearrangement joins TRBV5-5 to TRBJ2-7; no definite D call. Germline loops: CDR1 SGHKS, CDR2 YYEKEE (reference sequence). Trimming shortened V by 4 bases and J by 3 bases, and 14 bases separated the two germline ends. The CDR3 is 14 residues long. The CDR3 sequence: CASSPGSLCYEQYF. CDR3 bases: TGTGCCAGCAGCCCTGGAAGCCTCTGCTACGAGCAGTACTTC.

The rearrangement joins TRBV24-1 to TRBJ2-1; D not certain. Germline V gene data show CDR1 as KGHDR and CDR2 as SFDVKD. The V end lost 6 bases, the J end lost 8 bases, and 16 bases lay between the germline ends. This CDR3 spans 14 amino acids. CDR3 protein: CATSPRHPPDEQFF. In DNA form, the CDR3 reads TGTGCCACCAGTCCTAGGCATCCCCCAGATGAGCAGTTCTTC.

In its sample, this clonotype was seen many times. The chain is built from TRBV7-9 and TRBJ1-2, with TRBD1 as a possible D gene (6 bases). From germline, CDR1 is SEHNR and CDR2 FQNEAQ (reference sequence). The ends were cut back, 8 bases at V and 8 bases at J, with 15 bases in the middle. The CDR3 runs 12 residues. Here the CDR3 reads CASGGLGAGYTF. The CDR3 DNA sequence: TGTGCCAGCGGTGGGCTGGGGGCCGGCTACACCTTC.